The clone carrying this TCR beta chain was picked up many times. With MiXCR, TCRdb reprocessed the PCR reads. The repertoire has approximately 86,000 clones, around an eighth of them found once; the top ten carry 7% to 10%. These data are taken from a study of metastatic and nonmetastatic thyroid tumors. Treatment of any kind had been given to no patient before thyroid surgery. The sample consisted of tumor tissue. This clonotype was sampled from a female donor with papillary thyroid cancer or a benign thyroid nodule (not recorded which). Some clones in this sample may be carry-over from other donors' samples.

In nucleotides, the CDR3 is TGTGCCAGTGGGGGCTGGGGCACTGAAGCTTTCTTT. Its protein is CASGGWGTEAFF. This chain joins TRBV6-1 and TRBJ1-1, with TRBD1 as a possible D gene (6 bases). The CDR3 spans 12 residues. Germline CDR1 is MNHNS and CDR2 is SASEGT. V lost 9 bases and J lost 4, with 12 bases in between.